These 11 T cell receptor beta chains came from one sample sequenced in a study of high-grade serous ovarian cancer treatment subgroups. The tumor samples were collected prior to definitive surgery or chemotherapy. Method: immunoSEQ multiplex PCR; TCRdb's copy keeps in-frame clones and lacks some. The data contain under 3,500 clones, about 70% of them singletons. Sequences were obtained from tumor tissue. The receptors were sampled from a human donor with high-grade serous ovarian cancer.

The chain couples TRBV7-9 to TRBJ2-7; 10 positions match TRBD1. There are 14 residues in the CDR3. Per germline, CDR1 SEHNR and CDR2 FQNEAQ (reference sequence). V was pared by 5 bases and J by 4 bases, with 5 bases of the junction left unmatched. CDR3 loop: CASSLTGGYYEQYF. The CDR3 DNA follows: TGTGCCAGCAGCCTGACAGGGGGCTATTACGAGCAGTACTTC.

The gene calls are TRBV5-6 and TRBJ2-3, with unresolved D. Germline V gives CDR1 SGHDT, CDR2 YYEEEE. The CDR3 has 13 residues. Between the trimmed V and J ends, which lost 1 base and 0 bases, there was a span of 3 bases. The CDR3 nucleotides are TGTGCCAGCAGCTTGTTAAGCACAGATACGCAGTATTTT. Amino acids: CASSLLSTDTQYF.

This clone has only a few counts. The junction differs from germline at one of its ends, possibly a read error. This CDR3 is also generated by other DNA sequences in the sample. The V gene is TRBV5-6, the J gene TRBJ1-3; no clear D gene. The CDR3 consists of 14 residues. CDR1 is SGHDT, CDR2 YYEEEE, per germline. The CDR3 nucleotides are TGTGCCAGCAGTTTGGTGGGTACTGGAAACACCATATATTTT. Amino acids: CASSLVGTGNTIYF. Full variable domain (remainder filled in from reference TRBV5-6 and TRBJ1-3): DAGVTQSPTHLIKTRGQQVTLRCSPKSGHDTVSWYQQALGQGPQFIFQYYEEEERQRGNFPDRFSGHQFPNYSSELNVNALLLGDSALYLCASSLVGTGNTIYFGEGSWLTVV.

V gene TRBV5-1 combines with J gene TRBJ2-7, with 9 bases lining up with TRBD1. J gave up 7 bases and V 3 bases, and 8 bases lay outside the gene matches. This CDR3 has 14 residues. CDR1 is SGHRS, CDR2 YFSETQ, per germline. The CDR3 loop reads CASSYRQGGGEQYF. The CDR3 DNA follows: TGCGCCAGCAGCTACCGACAGGGGGGAGGGGAGCAGTACTTC.

This clone has a single count. The chain employs TRBV6-6 and TRBJ1-4; 7 positions match TRBD1. Per the germline V gene, CDR1 is MNHNY and CDR2 is SVGAGI (reference sequence). J lost 7 bases, V lost 4 bases, and 12 bases had no gene match. The CDR3 runs to 16 residues. The DNA for the CDR3 is TGTGCCAGCAGTTTGGGGATAGGGGGCGTGGGTGAAAAACTGTTTTTT. It is translated as CASSLGIGGVGEKLFF.

The CDR3 nucleotides read TGTGCCAGCAGCCCTGGGGGGGAGGTCTATGGCTACACCTTC. Its translation: CASSPGGEVYGYTF. The chain joins TRBV7-8 to TRBJ1-2, with a weak D call TRBD1 (5 bases). CDR3 length: 14 amino acids. Germline V lookup: CDR1 SGHVS, CDR2 FQNEAQ. Trimming removed 5 bases at V and 4 bases at J, with 14 bases between.

V and J are TRBV18 and TRBJ2-3; the D gene is possibly TRBD1 (6 bases). The germline V and J ends were trimmed by 6 bases and 3 bases, with 10 bases remaining between them. Germline-derived CDR1 and CDR2 are KGHSH and LQKENI. CDR3 size: 13 residues. The CDR3 DNA reads as TGTGCCAGCTCTCGAGGACAGACAGATACGCAGTATTTT. It specifies CASSRGQTDTQYF.

The chain carries TRBV2 and TRBJ1-5, with TRBD1 as a possible D gene (6 bases). The CDR3 is made up of 14 amino acids. Between the trimmed V and J ends, which lost 6 bases and 5 bases, there was a span of 14 bases. Germline V gives CDR1 SNHLY, CDR2 FYNNEI. CDR3 sequence: CASRGYREDQPQHF. For the CDR3, the DNA is TGTGCCAGCAGGGGCTACAGGGAGGATCAGCCCCAGCATTTT.

The rearrangement uses TRBV27 and TRBJ2-3, with no clear D. V lost 3 bases and J 4 bases, leaving 14 bases between the germline ends. This CDR3 spans 15 amino acids. Per the germline V gene, CDR1 is MNHEY and CDR2 is SMNVEV (reference sequence). The CDR3 protein is CASSLWGNAADTQYF. CDR3 nucleotide sequence: TGTGCCAGCAGTTTGTGGGGAAATGCGGCAGATACGCAGTATTTT.

This clone is labeled as medium-sized. The chain is built from TRBV5-5 and TRBJ2-5; TRBD2 aligns across 14 bases. Germline CDR1 SGHKS, CDR2 YYEKEE (reference sequence). The CDR3 extends over 16 amino acids. The ends lost 1 base at V and 10 bases at J; junction bases unmatched: 9. CDR3 coding DNA: TGTGCCAGCAGCTTGATCCCGGGACTAGCGGGGGCCCGCCAGTACTTC. Its translation: CASSLIPGLAGARQYF.

The chain couples TRBV4-2 to TRBJ1-5; maybe TRBD1 (5 bases). Germline V gene lookup returns CDR1 LGHNA and CDR2 YNFKEQ. V lost 4 bases, J lost 11 bases, and 18 bases lay in between. The CDR3 totals 14 residues. CDR3: CASSPTGSSGAQHF. As DNA, the CDR3 is TGTGCCAGCAGCCCGACGGGGTCCTCGGGGGCCCAGCATTTT.